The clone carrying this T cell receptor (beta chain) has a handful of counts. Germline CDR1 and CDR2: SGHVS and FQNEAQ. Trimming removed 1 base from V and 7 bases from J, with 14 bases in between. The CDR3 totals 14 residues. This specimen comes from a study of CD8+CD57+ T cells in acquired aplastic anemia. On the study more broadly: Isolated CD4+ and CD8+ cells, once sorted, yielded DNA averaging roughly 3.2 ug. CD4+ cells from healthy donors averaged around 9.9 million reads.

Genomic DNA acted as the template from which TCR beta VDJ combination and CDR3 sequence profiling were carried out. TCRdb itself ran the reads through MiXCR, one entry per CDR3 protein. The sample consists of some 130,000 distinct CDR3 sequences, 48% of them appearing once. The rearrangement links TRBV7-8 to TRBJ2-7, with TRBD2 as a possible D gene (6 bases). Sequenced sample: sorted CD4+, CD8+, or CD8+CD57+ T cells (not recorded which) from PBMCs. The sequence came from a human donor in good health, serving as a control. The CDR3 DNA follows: TGTGCCAGCAGCTTAGGGGGGACGGGACTTGAGCAGTACTTC. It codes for CASSLGGTGLEQYF.